The clone carrying this T cell receptor (beta chain) has a handful of counts. These data are taken from a study of T cells of healthy individuals. The CDR3 totals 16 residues. Trimming stripped 7 bases from V and 2 bases from J, with 20 bases between. Germline V gene lookup returns CDR1 MNHEY and CDR2 SVGAGI. TCRdb re-derived calls from the 5' RACE reads in MiXCR, one entry per CDR3 protein. The sample has fewer than 75,000 distinct CDR3 sequences; around 15% are singletons. The genes are TRBV6-5 and TRBJ2-5, with D perhaps assigned TRBD1 or TRBD2 (6 bases each). The sequence was collected from a human donor in good health. The CDR3 DNA reads TGTGCCAGCACAGTCGGGGGCCCCGAGACACAAGAGACCCAGTACTTC. Protein: CASTVGGPETQETQYF.